The rows below give T cell receptor beta chains drawn from one sample of a study of cytomegalovirus exposure and HLA in healthy donors. Profiling relied on immunoSEQ multiplex PCR, and the TCRdb table lists in-frame clones only, not all of them. The profile shows some 60,000 clones, just under 75% of them singletons. Source material: PBMCs. The receptor source for this set is a woman in her 30s in good health and CMV-seronegative. CDR3s include the opening cysteine and the closing phenylalanine or tryptophan. D genes are given only for firm matches. Size values are once, few and many counts, or a class for expanded clones, and some rows have none.

d_call	v_call	j_call	clone_size	cdr3_aa	cdr3_nt
TRBD1	TRBV7-9	TRBJ2-1	-	CASSSTGGTYNEQFF	TGTGCCAGCAGCTCCACAGGGGGCACCTACAATGAGCAGTTCTTC
TRBD1	TRBV18	TRBJ1-1	-	CASSPQGAHTEAFF	TGTGCCAGCTCGCCACAGGGGGCGCACACTGAAGCTTTCTTT
TRBD1	TRBV5-6	TRBJ2-7	-	CASSLGDRGFGEQYF	TGTGCCAGCAGCTTGGGGGACAGGGGGTTTGGCGAGCAGTACTTC
-	TRBV11-2	TRBJ2-3	-	CASSLDSGAGRGARNTQYF	TGTGCCAGCAGCTTAGATTCCGGCGCGGGACGTGGGGCCCGTAATACGCAGTATTTT
-	TRBV2	TRBJ1-2	-	CASTGAGGYGYTF	TGTGCCAGCACTGGGGCCGGGGGCTATGGCTACACCTTC
-	TRBV21-1	TRBJ1-5	-	CASSKGPAGYPNQPQHF	TGTGCCAGCAGCAAAGGCCCGGCAGGGTACCCCAATCAGCCCCAGCATTTT
-	TRBV6-7	TRBJ2-2	-	CASSFSRCGTNTGELFF	TGTGCCAGCAGTTTTTCCCGGTGCGGGACGAACACCGGGGAGCTGTTTTTT
TRBD2	TRBV7-9	TRBJ2-7	-	CASSLVPSGRVCEQYF	TGTGCCAGCAGCTTAGTACCTAGCGGGAGAGTATGCGAGCAGTACTTC
-	TRBV4-1	TRBJ1-2	-	CASSQVARDPDYGYTF	TGCGCCAGCAGCCAAGTGGCGAGGGATCCGGACTATGGCTACACCTTC
TRBD2	TRBV4-1	TRBJ2-5	few	CASSQGVAGAHQETQYF	TGCGCCAGCAGCCAGGGAGTAGCGGGAGCCCACCAAGAGACCCAGTACTTC
-	TRBV7-9	TRBJ1-5	-	CASGQPNQPQHF	TGTGCCAGCGGGCAGCCCAATCAGCCCCAGCATTTT
TRBD1	TRBV27	TRBJ1-6	once	CASSYRQAGGYNSPLHF	TGTGCCAGCAGCTACAGGCAGGCAGGGGGCTATAATTCACCCCTCCACTTT
TRBD1	TRBV7-6	TRBJ2-1	-	CASSLDSTGGGRGQFF	TGTGCCAGCAGCTTAGATTCGACAGGGGGCGGGCGGGGGCAGTTCTTC
-	TRBV4-3	TRBJ1-4	-	CASSVRGRGEKLFF	TGCGCCAGCAGCGTCCGGGGGCGGGGGGAAAAACTGTTTTTT
-	TRBV28	TRBJ2-3	-	CASTLRGRSLSDTQYF	TGTGCCAGCACCTTACGAGGGCGGTCTCTCTCCGATACGCAGTATTTT
-	TRBV21-1	TRBJ2-4	-	CASSKGAGRNIQYF	TGTGCCAGCAGCAAAGGGGCAGGGAGGAACATTCAGTACTTC
-	TRBV28	TRBJ2-3	-	CASSSRTDPTDTQYF	TGTGCCAGCAGTTCCCGGACTGACCCCACAGATACGCAGTATTTT
TRBD2	TRBV11-2	TRBJ2-4	-	CASSLLPASGMNIQYF	TGTGCCAGCAGCTTACTTCCCGCTAGCGGGATGAACATTCAGTACTTC
-	TRBV11-2	TRBJ1-1	-	CASSPGGNTEAFF	TGTGCCAGCAGCCCGGGGGGAAACACTGAAGCTTTCTTT
-	TRBV5-6	TRBJ2-7	few	CASSILDRFEQYF	TGTGCCAGCAGCATATTAGACAGGTTCGAGCAGTACTTC
-	TRBV29-1	TRBJ2-1	-	CSAGRAEGTHEQFF	TGCAGCGCTGGCCGGGCGGAGGGGACCCATGAGCAGTTCTTC
TRBD1	TRBV4-2	TRBJ2-7	-	CASSPGQGMREYF	TGTGCCAGCAGCCCCGGACAGGGGATGAGGGAGTACTTC
TRBD2	TRBV7-9	TRBJ2-7	-	CSSSLGGLAVIGNEQYF	TGTTCCAGCAGCTTAGGGGGACTAGCGGTTATAGGGAACGAGCAGTACTTC
TRBD2	TRBV28	TRBJ2-1	-	CASSAAGLAVQFF	TGTGCCAGCAGTGCAGCGGGACTAGCGGTTCAGTTCTTC
-	TRBV21-1	TRBJ1-1	-	CASSNIRRGGAKNTEAFF	TGTGCCAGCAGCAACATCCGAAGGGGAGGGGCCAAGAACACTGAAGCTTTCTTT
-	TRBV5-8	TRBJ2-1	-	CASSFQTRLSYNEQFF	TGTGCCAGCAGCTTTCAAACGCGCCTCTCCTACAATGAGCAGTTCTTC
-	TRBV7-2	TRBJ1-2	few	CASSSTAGTQNYGYTF	TGTGCCAGCAGCTCGACAGCCGGGACACAGAACTATGGCTACACCTTC
-	TRBV6-1	TRBJ2-7	-	CASSRFTEGHEQYF	TGTGCCAGCAGCCGCTTTACAGAGGGCCACGAGCAGTACTTC
-	TRBV7-3	TRBJ1-1	-	CASSLTGGTEAFF	TGTGCCAGCAGCTTAACAGGGGGCACTGAAGCTTTCTTT
-	TRBV27	TRBJ2-3	few	CASSADRIRTDTQYF	TGTGCCAGCAGTGCGGACAGAATCCGCACAGATACGCAGTATTTT
-	TRBV27	TRBJ1-1	-	CASSFMGDTEAFF	TGTGCCAGCAGTTTTATGGGAGACACTGAAGCTTTCTTT
-	TRBV28	TRBJ1-4	-	CASISPGQYNEKLFF	TGTGCCAGCATTTCTCCCGGACAGTATAATGAAAAACTGTTTTTT
-	TRBV2	TRBJ2-5	few	CASSAIAEETQYF	TGTGCCAGCAGTGCCATAGCTGAAGAGACCCAGTACTTC
-	TRBV18	TRBJ1-2	once	CASSPAGDKAGYTF	TGTGCCAGCTCACCAGCCGGTGACAAGGCTGGCTACACCTTC
TRBD2	TRBV7-9	TRBJ2-1	once	CASSPEGTSTYNEQFF	TGTGCCAGCAGCCCCGAAGGGACTAGCACCTACAATGAGCAGTTCTTC
TRBD1	TRBV7-9	TRBJ2-2	-	CSSSVSWGQGVDGTGELFF	TGTTCCAGCAGCGTGAGTTGGGGACAGGGAGTGGACGGCACCGGGGAGCTGTTTTTT
-	TRBV5-1	TRBJ2-1	-	CASSLGRPSVPGPYNEQFF	TGCGCCAGCAGCTTGGGGCGACCTAGCGTTCCAGGTCCCTACAATGAGCAGTTCTTC
-	TRBV5-6	TRBJ1-2	-	CASSLAGWANYGYTF	TGTGCCAGCAGCTTGGCAGGCTGGGCTAACTATGGCTACACCTTC
-	TRBV30	TRBJ1-6	-	CAWREVRGYNSPLHF	TGTGCCTGGAGGGAGGTCCGGGGTTATAATTCACCCCTCCACTTT
TRBD2	TRBV7-8	TRBJ2-5	-	CASSFLLAGGGGKTQYF	TGTGCCAGCAGCTTTTTACTAGCGGGAGGAGGGGGGAAGACCCAGTACTTC
-	TRBV5-1	TRBJ2-3	-	CASSPRPDKTDTQYF	TGCGCCAGCAGCCCTCGACCGGACAAAACAGATACGCAGTATTTT
TRBD1	TRBV18	TRBJ1-3	-	CASSSRQGSSGNTIYF	TGTGCCAGCTCTTCTCGACAGGGGTCGTCTGGAAACACCATATATTTT
TRBD1	TRBV2	TRBJ2-6	-	CASREAPGQGSGANVLTF	TGTGCCAGCAGGGAAGCTCCGGGACAGGGATCTGGGGCCAACGTCCTGACTTTC
TRBD1	TRBV30	TRBJ1-6	-	CAWSGQGANSPLHF	TGTGCCTGGAGTGGACAGGGGGCAAATTCACCCCTCCACTTT
-	TRBV7-8	TRBJ1-4	-	CASSFSRGEKLFF	TGTGCCAGCAGCTTTAGCAGAGGAGAAAAACTGTTTTTT
-	TRBV19	TRBJ2-5	-	CASSLEGVETQYF	TGTGCCAGTAGCCTGGAGGGTGTGGAGACCCAGTACTTC
-	TRBV19	TRBJ1-2	few	CFFFKQEAAYGYTF	TGTTTTTTTTTCAAGCAGGAGGCGGCATACGGCTACACCTTC
-	TRBV2	TRBJ1-5	-	CAGGQSRQPQHF	TGTGCCGGTGGACAGTCACGTCAGCCCCAGCATTTT
TRBD2	TRBV5-1	TRBJ2-2	-	CASSPGLGRELFF	TGCGCCAGCAGCCCCGGACTAGGGCGGGAGCTGTTTTTT
TRBD1	TRBV6-5	TRBJ1-6	-	CASSYEPGTANSPLHF	TGTGCCAGCAGTTACGAACCTGGGACAGCAAATTCACCCCTCCACTTT
TRBD2	TRBV7-8	TRBJ2-1	few	CASSLSGVSYNEQFF	TGTGCCAGCAGCTTAAGCGGGGTCTCCTACAATGAGCAGTTCTTC
TRBD2	TRBV7-2	TRBJ2-2	-	CASRYSTAGAGELFF	TGTGCCAGCCGCTACTCTACAGCGGGGGCCGGGGAGCTGTTTTTT
TRBD2	TRBV7-2	TRBJ2-1	once	CASSSSGVAYNEQFF	TGTGCCAGCAGCTCTAGCGGCGTCGCCTACAATGAGCAGTTCTTC
-	TRBV5-8	TRBJ1-5	-	CASSLANQPQHF	TGTGCCAGCAGCTTGGCTAATCAGCCCCAGCATTTT